The 18 T cell receptor beta chains below all came from one sample that was sequenced in a study of long-term antiretroviral therapy in people with HIV. Survey-level resolution applied to immunoSEQ assay v3.0. Produced via immunoSEQ multiplex PCR; TCRdb's table is partial and in-frame only. Found here are 30,000 to 40,000 clones, roughly 97% of them singletons; the top ten hold less than 3.5%. Sequencing was performed on unsorted PBMCs, taken 6.9 years after starting antiretroviral therapy. These TCRs come from a man aged 30 to 39 with HIV.

This clone was observed a handful of times. This chain joins TRBV6-1 and TRBJ1-5; 10 nucleotides agree with TRBD1. The V segment lost 4 bases and the J segment 6 bases; nucleotides outside the gene matches: 12. Germline lookup yields CDR1 MNHNS and CDR2 SASEGT. This CDR3 comprises 17 residues. As DNA, the CDR3 is TGTGCCAGCAGTGCCAACTTTGGACAGGGGGTGGGTCAGCCCCAGCATTTT. Translation gives CASSANFGQGVGQPQHF.

V is TRBV28 and J is TRBJ2-1; 7 nucleotides match TRBD2. CDR1 and CDR2 from the germline V gene are MDHEN and SYDVKM. V lost 6 bases to trimming and J lost 12 bases; unmatched junction nucleotides: 8. CDR3 length equals 12 residues. CDR3 region: CASSPGGGGQFF. The CDR3, as DNA: TGTGCCAGCAGCCCTGGGGGGGGAGGGCAGTTCTTC.

Here the CDR3 reads CASSMPGGSYNEQFF. CDR3 DNA sequence: TGTGCCAGTAGTATGCCTGGCGGGAGCTACAATGAGCAGTTCTTC. This sequence joins TRBV19 and TRBJ2-1; 7 bases are a match to TRBD2. Trimming took 3 bases from V and 3 from J; bases not matched to a gene: 5. The CDR3 runs 15 residues. The germline V gene has CDR1 LNHDA and CDR2 SQIVND (reference sequence).

This chain uses TRBV27 with TRBJ2-1; 7 bases are a match to TRBD2. The CDR3 length is 15 residues. Trimming removed 5 bases from V and 0 bases from J; junction bases left unmatched: 4. The germline V gene encodes CDR1 MNHEY and CDR2 SMNVEV (reference sequence). CDR3 region: CASSPQRDSYNEQFF. The CDR3 DNA reads as TGTGCCAGCAGTCCACAGCGGGACTCCTACAATGAGCAGTTCTTC.

V usage is TRBV7-3 and J usage is TRBJ2-3; D is uncertain. Trimming pared 1 base from V and 1 base from J, leaving 6 bases between. There are 14 residues in the CDR3. Per germline, CDR1 SGHTA and CDR2 FQGTGA. CDR3 DNA: TGTGCCAGCAGCTTAAGTGGGGGCACAGATACGCAGTATTTT. Translation: CASSLSGGTDTQYF.

This clone appeared a single time. The rearrangement links TRBV2 to TRBJ1-4; D is unresolved. CDR3 length equals 13 residues. Trimming took off 4 bases at V and 0 bases at J, with 3 bases between the two ends. Germline V lookup: CDR1 SNHLY, CDR2 FYNNEI. CDR3 residues: CASSAPTNEKLFF. The DNA of the CDR3 is TGTGCCAGCAGTGCTCCAACTAATGAAAAACTGTTTTTT.

The J gene is TRBJ2-5, the V gene TRBV28; tentatively, D is TRBD2 (6 bases). The CDR3 covers 13 residues. The germline CDR1 and CDR2 sequences are MDHEN and SYDVKM. Trimming stripped 8 bases from V and 3 bases from J, with 13 bases between. CDR3 loop: CASSTGVEETQYF. CDR3 nucleotide sequence: TGTGCCAGCTCCACGGGGGTGGAAGAGACCCAGTACTTC.

This clone appeared a single time. The chain combines TRBV6-5 with TRBJ2-5, with 8 nucleotides matching TRBD1. The germline CDR1 and CDR2 sequences are MNHEY and SVGAGI. The CDR3 runs to 14 residues. The V and J ends lost 7 bases and 4 bases, in that order; junction bases with no gene match: 8. CDR3 region: CASKETGVGETQYF. CDR3 DNA sequence: TGTGCCAGCAAGGAGACAGGGGTGGGAGAGACCCAGTACTTC.

This chain links TRBV2 with TRBJ1-2; the match to TRBD1 covers 9 bases. Germline V lookup: CDR1 SNHLY, CDR2 FYNNEI. V shed 6 bases, J shed 5 bases, and the junction held 7 bases outside the gene matches. This CDR3 region has 14 residues. CDR3 DNA: TGTGCCAGCAGCCTAGGACAGGGGACTTATGGCTACACCTTC. Amino acids: CASSLGQGTYGYTF.

The rearrangement links TRBV7-2 to TRBJ1-4, with no clear D. V lost 3 bases and J 8 bases, leaving 10 bases between the germline ends. The germline CDR1 and CDR2 sequences are SGHTA and FQGNSA. This CDR3 region has 13 residues. As DNA, the CDR3 is TGTGCCAGCAGCTTTTCGGGCGACGAAAAACTGTTTTTT. The encoded protein is CASSFSGDEKLFF.

The chain recombines TRBV7-2 with TRBJ2-1; D perhaps matches TRBD2 (6 bases). V lost 3 bases and J 4 bases, leaving 13 bases between the germline ends. CDR3 length: 15 residues. CDR1 and CDR2 (germline): SGHTA, FQGNSA. The CDR3 DNA reads as TGTGCCAGCAGCTTGCGGCCCGGAGGGTACAATGAGCAGTTCTTC. Its protein product is CASSLRPGGYNEQFF.

J is TRBJ1-4 and V is TRBV7-8; D remains ambiguous. The length of the CDR3 is 18 residues. Germline V lookup: CDR1 SGHVS, CDR2 FQNEAQ. The V gene lost 3 bases and the J gene lost 0 bases, with 17 bases spanning the gap. The chain's CDR3 is CASSFDLFGGPTNEKLFF. The CDR3 bases are TGTGCCAGCAGCTTCGACCTCTTCGGAGGACCAACTAATGAAAAACTGTTTTTT. The full variable domain, in which reference TRBV7-8 and TRBJ1-4 provide the parts outside the CDR3, is GAGVSQSPRYKVAKRGQDVALRCDPISGHVSLFWYQQALGQGPEFLTYFQNEAQLDKSGLPSDRFFAERPEGSVSTLKIQRTQQEDSAVYLCASSFDLFGGPTNEKLFFGSGTQLSVL.

The chain links TRBV5-1 to TRBJ2-3; D may be TRBD2 (6 bases). V was pared by 0 bases and J by 6 bases, with 11 bases between. The CDR3 loop spans 14 amino acids. From germline, CDR1 is SGHRS and CDR2 YFSETQ. The CDR3 protein is CASSLARTKDTQYF. DNA for the CDR3: TGCGCCAGCAGCTTGGCCCGGACTAAGGATACGCAGTATTTT.

The genes are TRBV5-1 and TRBJ2-7; 10 bases align to TRBD2. The V gene end was trimmed by 1 base and the J gene end by 2 bases; junction bases not matched to a gene: 6. CDR1 is SGHRS and CDR2 is YFSETQ in the germline V gene. The CDR3 runs to 16 residues. In nucleotides, the CDR3 is TGCGCCAGCAGCTTGTCCCTAGCGGGGGAGACCTACGAGCAGTACTTC. Protein product: CASSLSLAGETYEQYF.

The rearrangement uses TRBV27 and TRBJ2-4, with D perhaps TRBD2 (7 bases). From germline, CDR1 is MNHEY and CDR2 SMNVEV (reference sequence). V lost 2 bases to trimming and J lost 7 bases, with 15 bases between them. The CDR3 sequence is 15 residues long. For the CDR3, the DNA is TGTGCCAGCAGTTTAGCTGGAGGGGGGGGGAACATTCAGTACTTC. Translation gives CASSLAGGGGNIQYF.

The chain links TRBV2 to TRBJ2-5; D may correspond to TRBD1 or TRBD2 (5 bases each). The CDR3 sequence is 19 residues long. V was trimmed by 8 bases and J by 9 bases, leaving 37 bases between them. Germline loops: CDR1 SNHLY, CDR2 FYNNEI. The CDR3 is CASLAPRHLPRGMKGAQYF. DNA for the CDR3: TGTGCCAGCCTAGCCCCCCGACACCTACCTAGGGGAATGAAAGGGGCCCAGTACTTC.

The V gene is TRBV6-1, the J gene TRBJ2-3; weak D call: TRBD2 (5 bases). V was cut by 2 bases and J by 5 bases, with 14 bases left in between. This CDR3 has 15 residues. From germline, CDR1 is MNHNS and CDR2 SASEGT. Here the CDR3 DNA reads TGTGCCAGCAGTGAATCGGGAACAACTTTAGATACGCAGTATTTT. Protein: CASSESGTTLDTQYF.

J is TRBJ2-3 and V is TRBV5-4; D is ambiguous. Germline-derived CDR1 and CDR2 are SGHNT and YYREEE (reference sequence). CDR3 length equals 13 residues. V lost 1 base and J 3 bases, leaving 6 bases between the germline ends. The CDR3 is CASSLQPTDTQYF. CDR3 coding DNA: TGTGCCAGCAGCTTGCAGCCTACAGATACGCAGTATTTT.